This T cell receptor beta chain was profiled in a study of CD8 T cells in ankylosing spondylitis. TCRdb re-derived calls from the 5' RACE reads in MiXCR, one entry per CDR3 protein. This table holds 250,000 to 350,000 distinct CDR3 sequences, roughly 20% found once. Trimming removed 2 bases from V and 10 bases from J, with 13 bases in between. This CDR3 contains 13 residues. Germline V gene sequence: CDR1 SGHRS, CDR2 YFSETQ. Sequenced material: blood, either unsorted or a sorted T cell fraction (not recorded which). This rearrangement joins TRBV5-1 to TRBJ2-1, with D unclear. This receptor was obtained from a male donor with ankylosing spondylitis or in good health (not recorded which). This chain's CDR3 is CASSFDDLVEQFF. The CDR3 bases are TGCGCCAGCAGCTTTGACGACCTAGTGGAGCAGTTCTTC. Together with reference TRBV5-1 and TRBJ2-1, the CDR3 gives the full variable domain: KAGVTQTPRYLIKTRGQQVTLSCSPISGHRSVSWYQQTPGQGLQFLFEYFSETQRNKGNFPGRFSGRQFSNSRSEMNVSTLELGDSALYLCASSFDDLVEQFFGPGTRLTVL.